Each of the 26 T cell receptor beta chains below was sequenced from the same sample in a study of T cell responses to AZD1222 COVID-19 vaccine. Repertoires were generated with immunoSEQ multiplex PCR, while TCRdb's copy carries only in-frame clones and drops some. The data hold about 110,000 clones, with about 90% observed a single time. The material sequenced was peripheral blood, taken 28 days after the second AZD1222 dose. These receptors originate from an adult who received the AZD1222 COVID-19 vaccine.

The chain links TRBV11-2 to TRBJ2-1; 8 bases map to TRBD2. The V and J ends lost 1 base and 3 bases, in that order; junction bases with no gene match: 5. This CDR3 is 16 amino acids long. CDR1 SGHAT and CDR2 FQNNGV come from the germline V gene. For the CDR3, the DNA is TGTGCCAGCAGCTTAGTCCCTAGCGGGCTCTACAATGAGCAGTTCTTC. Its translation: CASSLVPSGLYNEQFF.

For the CDR3, the DNA is TGTGCCAGCAGTTACTCGGCCAGGGGACCCTACGAGCAGTACTTC. Its translation: CASSYSARGPYEQYF. V and J are TRBV6-5 and TRBJ2-7; a possible D gene is TRBD1 (6 bases). This CDR3 comprises 15 residues. Germline CDR1 is MNHEY and CDR2 is SVGAGI. V lost 0 bases to trimming and J lost 2 bases, with 11 bases between them.

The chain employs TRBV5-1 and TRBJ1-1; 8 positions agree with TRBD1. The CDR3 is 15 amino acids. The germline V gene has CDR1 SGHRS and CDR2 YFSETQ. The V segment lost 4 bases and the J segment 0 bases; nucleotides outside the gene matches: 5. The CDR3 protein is CASSLGQEVNTEAFF. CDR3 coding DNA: TGCGCCAGCAGCCTGGGACAGGAGGTGAACACTGAAGCTTTCTTT.

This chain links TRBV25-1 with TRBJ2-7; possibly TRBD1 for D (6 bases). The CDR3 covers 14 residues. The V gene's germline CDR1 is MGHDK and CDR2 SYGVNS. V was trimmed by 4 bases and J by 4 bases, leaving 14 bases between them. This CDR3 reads CASSASGTPYEQYF. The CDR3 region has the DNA TGTGCCAGCAGTGCTTCAGGGACACCATACGAGCAGTACTTC.

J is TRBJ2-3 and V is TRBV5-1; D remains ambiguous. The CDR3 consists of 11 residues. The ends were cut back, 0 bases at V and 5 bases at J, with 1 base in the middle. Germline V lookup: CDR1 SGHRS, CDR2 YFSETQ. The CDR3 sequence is CASSLEDTQYF. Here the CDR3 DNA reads TGCGCCAGCAGCTTGGAAGATACGCAGTATTTT.

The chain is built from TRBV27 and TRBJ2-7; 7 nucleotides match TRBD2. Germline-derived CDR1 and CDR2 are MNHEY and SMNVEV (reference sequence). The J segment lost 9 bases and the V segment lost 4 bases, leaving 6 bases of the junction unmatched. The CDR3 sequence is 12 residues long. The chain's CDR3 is CASSSGGGAQYF. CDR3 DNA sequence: TGTGCCAGCAGTTCTGGCGGGGGAGCGCAGTACTTC.

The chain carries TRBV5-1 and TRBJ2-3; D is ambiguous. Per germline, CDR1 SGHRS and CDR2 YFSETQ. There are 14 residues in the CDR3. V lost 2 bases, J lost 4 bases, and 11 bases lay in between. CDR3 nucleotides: TGCGCCAGCAGCTTAGGGCTTCGACCAGATACGCAGTATTTT. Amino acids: CASSLGLRPDTQYF.

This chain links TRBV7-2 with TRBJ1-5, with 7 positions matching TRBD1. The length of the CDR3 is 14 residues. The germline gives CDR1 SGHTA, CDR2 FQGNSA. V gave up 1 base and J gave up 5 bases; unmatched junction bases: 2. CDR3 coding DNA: TGTGCCAGCAGCTTAGACAGGGGATATCAGCCCCAGCATTTT. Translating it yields CASSLDRGYQPQHF.

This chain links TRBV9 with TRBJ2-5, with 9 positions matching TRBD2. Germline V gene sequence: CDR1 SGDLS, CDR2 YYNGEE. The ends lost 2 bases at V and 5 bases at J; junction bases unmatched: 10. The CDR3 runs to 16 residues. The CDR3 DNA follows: TGTGCCAGCAGCGTGTTGGCGGGAGGGCCGGAGGAGACCCAGTACTTC. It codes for CASSVLAGGPEETQYF.

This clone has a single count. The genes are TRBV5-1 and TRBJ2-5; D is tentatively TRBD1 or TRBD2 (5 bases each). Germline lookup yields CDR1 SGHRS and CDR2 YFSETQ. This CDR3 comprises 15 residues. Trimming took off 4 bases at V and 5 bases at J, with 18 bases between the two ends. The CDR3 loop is CASSRGGAGKETQYF. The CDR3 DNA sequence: TGCGCCAGCAGCCGCGGAGGAGCAGGGAAGGAGACCCAGTACTTC.

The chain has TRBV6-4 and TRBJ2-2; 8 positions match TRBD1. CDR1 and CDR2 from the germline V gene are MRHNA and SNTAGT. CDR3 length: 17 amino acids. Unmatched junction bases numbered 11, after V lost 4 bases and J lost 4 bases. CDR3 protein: CASSAQDRGGSTGELFF. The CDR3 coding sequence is TGTGCCAGCAGTGCCCAAGACAGGGGAGGTAGCACCGGGGAGCTGTTTTTT.

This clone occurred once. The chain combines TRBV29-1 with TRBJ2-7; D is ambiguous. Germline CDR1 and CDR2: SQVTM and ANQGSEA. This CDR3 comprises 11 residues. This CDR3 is CRGNQYYEQYF. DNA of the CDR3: TGCAGGGGCAATCAGTACTACGAGCAGTACTTC.

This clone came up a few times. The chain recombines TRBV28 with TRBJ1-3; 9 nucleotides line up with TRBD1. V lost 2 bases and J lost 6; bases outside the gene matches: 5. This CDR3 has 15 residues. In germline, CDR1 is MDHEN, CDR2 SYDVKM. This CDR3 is CASSLPGTGLNTIYF. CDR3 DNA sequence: TGTGCCAGCAGTTTACCCGGGACAGGGCTAAACACCATATATTTT.

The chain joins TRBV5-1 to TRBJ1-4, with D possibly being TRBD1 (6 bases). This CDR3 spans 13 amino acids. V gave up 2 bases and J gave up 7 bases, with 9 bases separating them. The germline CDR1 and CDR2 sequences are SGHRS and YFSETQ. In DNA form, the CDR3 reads TGCGCCAGCAGCTTCTTAGGGGGTGAAAAACTGTTTTTT. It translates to CASSFLGGEKLFF.

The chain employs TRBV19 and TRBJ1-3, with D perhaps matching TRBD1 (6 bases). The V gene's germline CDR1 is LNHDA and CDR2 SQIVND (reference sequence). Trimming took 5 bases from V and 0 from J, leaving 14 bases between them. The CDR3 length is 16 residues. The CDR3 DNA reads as TGTGCCAGTAGTTTGGACAGAACCAGCTCTGGAAACACCATATATTTT. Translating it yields CASSLDRTSSGNTIYF.

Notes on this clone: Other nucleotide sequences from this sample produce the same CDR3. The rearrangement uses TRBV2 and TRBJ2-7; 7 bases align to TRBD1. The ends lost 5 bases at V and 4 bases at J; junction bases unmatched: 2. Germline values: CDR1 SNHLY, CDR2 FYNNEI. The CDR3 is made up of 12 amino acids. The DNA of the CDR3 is TGTGCCAGCAGTCGGGACAGTTACGAGCAGTACTTC. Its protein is CASSRDSYEQYF.

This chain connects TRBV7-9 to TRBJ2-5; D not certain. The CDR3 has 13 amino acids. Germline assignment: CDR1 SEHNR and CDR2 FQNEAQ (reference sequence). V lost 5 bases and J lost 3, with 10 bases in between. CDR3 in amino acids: CASSPGGEETQYF. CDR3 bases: TGTGCCAGCAGCCCAGGTGGGGAAGAGACCCAGTACTTC.

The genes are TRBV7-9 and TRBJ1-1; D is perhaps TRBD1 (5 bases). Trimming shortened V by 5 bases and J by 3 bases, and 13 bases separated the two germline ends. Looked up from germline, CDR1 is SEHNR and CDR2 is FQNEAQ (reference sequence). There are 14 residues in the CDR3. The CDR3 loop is CASSQTGVYTEAFF. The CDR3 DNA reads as TGTGCCAGCAGCCAAACGGGGGTTTACACTGAAGCTTTCTTT.

The CDR3 DNA reads TGTGCCAGCAGTGAGGGACACGGGGGGGCGGATACGCAGTATTTT. As protein: CASSEGHGGADTQYF. The chain carries TRBV6-1 and TRBJ2-3, with 8 bases identical to TRBD2. CDR1 is MNHNS and CDR2 is SASEGT in the germline V gene. The CDR3 runs 15 residues. V gave up 3 bases and J gave up 6 bases; unmatched junction bases: 8.

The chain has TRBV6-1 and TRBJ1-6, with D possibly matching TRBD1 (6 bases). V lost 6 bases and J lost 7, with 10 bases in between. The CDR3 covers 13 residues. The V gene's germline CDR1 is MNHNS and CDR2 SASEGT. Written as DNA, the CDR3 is TGTGCCAGCAGCCCACAGGGAAATTCACCCCTCCACTTT. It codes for CASSPQGNSPLHF.

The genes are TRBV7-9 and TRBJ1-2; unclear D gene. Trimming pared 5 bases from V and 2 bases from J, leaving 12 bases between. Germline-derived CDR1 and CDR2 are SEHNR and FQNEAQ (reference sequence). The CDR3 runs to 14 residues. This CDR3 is CASSAAGVNYGYTF. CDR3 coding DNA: TGTGCCAGCAGCGCCGCGGGTGTGAACTATGGCTACACCTTC.

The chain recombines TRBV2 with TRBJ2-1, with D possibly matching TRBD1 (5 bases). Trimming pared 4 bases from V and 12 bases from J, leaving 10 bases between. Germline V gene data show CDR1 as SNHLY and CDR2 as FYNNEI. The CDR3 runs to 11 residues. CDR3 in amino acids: CASSGGQGQFF. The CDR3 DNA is TGTGCCAGCAGTGGGGGCCAGGGGCAGTTCTTC.

The CDR3, as DNA: TGTGCCAGCAGGGCAAGACAGGGGAATCAGCCCCAGCATTTT. It encodes CASRARQGNQPQHF. The chain employs TRBV6-5 and TRBJ1-5; TRBD1 matches 8 bases. Germline CDR1 reads MNHEY; CDR2 reads SVGAGI. The junction had 5 bases not matched to a gene; V was cut back by 6 bases and J by 4 bases. The CDR3 contains 14 residues.

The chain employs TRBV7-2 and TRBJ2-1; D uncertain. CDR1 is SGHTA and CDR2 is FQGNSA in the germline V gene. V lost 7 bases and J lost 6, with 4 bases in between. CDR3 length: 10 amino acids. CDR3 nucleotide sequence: TGTGCCAGCATACCCAATGAGCAGTTCTTC. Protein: CASIPNEQFF.

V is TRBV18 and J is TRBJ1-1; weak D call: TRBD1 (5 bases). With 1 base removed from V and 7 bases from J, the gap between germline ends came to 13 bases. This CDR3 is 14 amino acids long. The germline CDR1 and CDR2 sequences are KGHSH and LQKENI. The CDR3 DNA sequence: TGTGCCAGCTCACCACAGGGGCCAAGGGGTGAAGCTTTCTTT. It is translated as CASSPQGPRGEAFF.

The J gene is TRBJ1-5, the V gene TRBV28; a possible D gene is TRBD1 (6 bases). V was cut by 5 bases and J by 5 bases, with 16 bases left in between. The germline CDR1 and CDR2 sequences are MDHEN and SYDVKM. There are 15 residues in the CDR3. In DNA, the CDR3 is TGTGCCAGCAGTCAGCAGGGGAAGCAGGATCAGCCCCAGCATTTT. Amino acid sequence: CASSQQGKQDQPQHF. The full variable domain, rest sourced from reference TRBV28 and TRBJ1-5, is DVKVTQSSRYLVKRTGEKVFLECVQDMDHENMFWYRQDPGLGLRLIYFSYDVKMKEKGDIPEGYSVSREKKERFSLILESASTNQTSMYLCASSQQGKQDQPQHFGDGTRLSIL.